Each of the 11 T cell receptor delta chains below was sequenced from the same sample in a study of gamma-delta chains in newborns, infants, children. TCRdb reapplied CATT to the reads. The table has a few thousand delta-chain clones, roughly 15% seen once. The sample in question was blood, obtained at baseline. The receptors shown here come from a child who was a newborn, infant or young child, either healthy, febrile or measles-vaccinated (not recorded which).

In this sample, this clone is medium-sized (0.01 to 0.1%). This rearrangement joins TRDV2 to TRDJ1; 13 nucleotides align to TRDD3. Germline trimming cut 3 bases from V and 3 bases from J; bases unmatched to any gene: 3. Germline V gives CDR1 GEAIGNYY, CDR2 EKD. The CDR3 totals 15 residues. The CDR3 is CACDPLGDTSDKLIF. The DNA for the CDR3 is TGTGCCTGTGACCCACTGGGGGATACGTCCGATAAACTCATCTTT.

As regards this clone: A single base is all that separates this from a far larger clone, so a read error is likely. This sequence joins TRDV1 and TRDJ1, with TRDD3 matching over 11 bases. Per germline, CDR1 TSWWSYY and CDR2 QGS. The CDR3 runs 24 residues. V trimming: 5 bases; J trimming: 0 bases; junction bases outside the gene matches: 29. This chain's CDR3 is CALGKYHPVAFYWGISPYTDKLIF. CDR3 nucleotide sequence: TGTGCTCTTGGGAAGTACCATCCGGTCGCATTCTACTGGGGGATATCCCCATACACCGATAAACTCATCTTT.

The J gene corresponds to TRDJ1; a V gene call is absent; the table names TRDD3, a call not compared with the DNA. The CDR3 extends over 16 amino acids. The CDR3 spells CSVLGHRVPDTDKLIF. The CDR3 bases are TGTTCCGTACTGGGACATCGTGTACCAGACACCGATAAACTCATCTTT.

This clone is categorized as medium-sized (0.01 to 0.1%). The CDR3 nucleotides read TGTGCTCTTGGGGACCGCCCCACCTTGATGTACTGGGGGATAGTCTATAAACTCATCTTT. Protein: CALGDRPTLMYWGIVYKLIF. V is TRDV1 and J is TRDJ1, with 11 bases that match TRDD3. The trim removed 3 bases at V and 6 bases at J, leaving 21 bases unmatched. This CDR3 is 20 amino acids long. In germline, CDR1 is TSWWSYY, CDR2 QGS.

A few counts support this clone. Being one base from a much bigger clone, this may be a read error. Other DNA sequences from this sample encode an identical CDR3 as well. The rearrangement uses TRDV2 and TRDJ2, with 13 bases aligning to TRDD3. The CDR3 length is 20 residues. Per the germline V gene, CDR1 is GEAIGNYY and CDR2 is EKD. CDR3 region: CACDTVLGDTSGGLTAQLFF. Here the CDR3 DNA reads TGTGCCTGCGACACTGTACTGGGGGATACGAGTGGAGGTTTGACAGCACAACTCTTCTTT.

By its share, this clone is medium-sized. Distinct nucleotide sequences in the sample also encode this CDR3. V gene TRDV2 combines with J gene TRDJ3; 10 bases align to TRDD3. V was clipped by 3 bases and J by 0 bases; unmatched bases: 25. Germline CDR1 GEAIGNYY, CDR2 EKD. CDR3 size: 25 residues. The CDR3 loop is CACDASPLWDSTGGSNSWDTRQMFF. DNA for the CDR3: TGTGCCTGTGACGCCTCGCCCTTGTGGGACTCTACTGGGGGATCCAACTCCTGGGACACCCGACAGATGTTTTTC.

Relative to its sample, this clone is medium-sized. The rearrangement uses TRDV2 and TRDJ1; TRDD3 agrees at 10 bases. CDR1 GEAIGNYY and CDR2 EKD come from the germline V gene. V was clipped by 2 bases and J by 0 bases; unmatched bases: 8. The CDR3 totals 17 residues. The CDR3, as DNA: TGTGCCTGTGACAGACTGGGGGATCCCCAGTACACCGATAAACTCATCTTT. Translated: CACDRLGDPQYTDKLIF.

By share, this clone counts as medium-sized. This sequence joins TRDV2 and TRDJ1; D might be TRDD3 (6 bases). From germline, CDR1 is GEAIGNYY and CDR2 EKD. The V end was cut by 1 base, the J end by 1 base, with 18 bases between. The CDR3 is 17 amino acids. CDR3 region: CACDTLLGPKSTDKLIF. In DNA form, the CDR3 reads TGTGCCTGTGACACGCTACTGGGACCTAAGAGCACCGATAAACTCATCTTT.

There are a few counts of this clone. This likely came from a read error, as a far larger clone is one base away. The V and J genes are TRDV2 and TRDJ1; 12 bases align to TRDD3. The CDR3 is 17 residues long. Germline V lookup: CDR1 GEAIGNYY, CDR2 EKD. The CDR3 reads CACDQLGDTAGTDRLIF. CDR3 bases: TGTGCCTGTGACCAACTGGGGGATACAGCCGGCACCGATAGACTCATCTTT.

In its sample, this clone was seen many times. The J gene is TRDJ2, the V gene TRDV1, with TRDD3 matching over 10 bases. CDR1 TSWWSYY and CDR2 QGS come from the germline V gene. The V and J ends lost 0 bases and 0 bases, in that order; junction bases with no gene match: 19. The CDR3 is 23 amino acids. DNA for the CDR3: TGTGCTCTTGGGGAACTTTCGGTCTTCCCCTCGTACTGGGGGATTACTTTGACAGCACAACTCTTCTTT. Residues: CALGELSVFPSYWGITLTAQLFF.

In its sample, this clone was seen a few times. The genes are TRDV2 and TRDJ1; D is unresolved. The CDR3 totals 18 residues. Looked up from germline, CDR1 is GEAIGNYY and CDR2 is EKD. V lost 3 bases, J lost 0 bases, and 22 bases lay in between. DNA of the CDR3: TGTGCCTGTGACCCCATCACTTTCCCCAGTTCCAACACCGATAAACTCATCTTT. Its translation: CACDPITFPSSNTDKLIF.